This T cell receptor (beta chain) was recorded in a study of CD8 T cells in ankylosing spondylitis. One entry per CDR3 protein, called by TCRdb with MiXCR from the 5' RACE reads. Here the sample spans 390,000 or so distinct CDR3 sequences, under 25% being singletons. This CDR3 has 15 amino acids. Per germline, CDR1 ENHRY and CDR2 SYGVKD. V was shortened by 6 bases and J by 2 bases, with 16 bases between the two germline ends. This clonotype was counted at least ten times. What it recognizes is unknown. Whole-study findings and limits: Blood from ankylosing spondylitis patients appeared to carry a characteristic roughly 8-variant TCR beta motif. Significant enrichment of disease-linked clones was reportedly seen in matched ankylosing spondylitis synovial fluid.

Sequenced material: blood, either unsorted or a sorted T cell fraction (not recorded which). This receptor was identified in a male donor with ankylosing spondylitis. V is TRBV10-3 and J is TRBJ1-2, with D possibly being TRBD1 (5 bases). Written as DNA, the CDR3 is TGTGCCATCAGGGCATCACGGGACGCAAACTATGGCTACACCTTC. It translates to CAIRASRDANYGYTF.